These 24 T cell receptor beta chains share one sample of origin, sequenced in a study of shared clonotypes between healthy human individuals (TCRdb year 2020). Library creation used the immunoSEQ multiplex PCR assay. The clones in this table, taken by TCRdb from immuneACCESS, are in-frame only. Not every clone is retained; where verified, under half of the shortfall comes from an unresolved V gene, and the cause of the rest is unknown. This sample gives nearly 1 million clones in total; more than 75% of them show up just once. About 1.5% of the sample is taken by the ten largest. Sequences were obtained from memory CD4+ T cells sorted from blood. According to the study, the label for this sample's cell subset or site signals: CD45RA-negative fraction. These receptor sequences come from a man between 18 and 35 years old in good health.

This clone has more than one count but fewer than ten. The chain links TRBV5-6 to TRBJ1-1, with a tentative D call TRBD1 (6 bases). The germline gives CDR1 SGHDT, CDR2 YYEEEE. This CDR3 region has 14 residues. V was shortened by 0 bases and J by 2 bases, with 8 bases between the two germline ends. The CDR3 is CASSLGDKNTEAFF. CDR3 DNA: TGTGCCAGCAGCTTGGGGGACAAAAACACTGAAGCTTTCTTT. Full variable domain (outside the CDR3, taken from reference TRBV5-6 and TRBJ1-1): DAGVTQSPTHLIKTRGQQVTLRCSPKSGHDTVSWYQQALGQGPQFIFQYYEEEERQRGNFPDRFSGHQFPNYSSELNVNALLLGDSALYLCASSLGDKNTEAFFGQGTRLTVV.

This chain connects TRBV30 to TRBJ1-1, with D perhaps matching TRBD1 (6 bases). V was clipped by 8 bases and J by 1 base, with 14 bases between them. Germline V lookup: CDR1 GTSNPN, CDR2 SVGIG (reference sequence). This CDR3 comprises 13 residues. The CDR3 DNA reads TGTGCCGCCTCCGGGACAAAGAACACTGAAGCTTTCTTT. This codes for CAASGTKNTEAFF.

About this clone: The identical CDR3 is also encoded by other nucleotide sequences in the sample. The CDR3 region is CSVEGGSGNTIYF. In nucleotides, the CDR3 is TGCAGCGTTGAAGGAGGTTCCGGAAACACCATATATTTT. The V call is TRBV29-1, the J call TRBJ1-3, with D unclear. V lost 1 base to trimming and J lost 4 bases, with 8 bases between them. Germline CDR1 and CDR2: SQVTM and ANQGSEA. There are 13 residues in the CDR3.

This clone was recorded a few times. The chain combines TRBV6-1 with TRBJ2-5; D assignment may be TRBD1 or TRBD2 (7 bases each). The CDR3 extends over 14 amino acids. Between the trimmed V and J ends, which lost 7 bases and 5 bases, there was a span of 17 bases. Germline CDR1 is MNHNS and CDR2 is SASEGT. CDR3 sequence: CASNSHQGGETQYF. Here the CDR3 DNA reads TGTGCCAGCAACTCCCATCAGGGGGGGGAGACCCAGTACTTC.

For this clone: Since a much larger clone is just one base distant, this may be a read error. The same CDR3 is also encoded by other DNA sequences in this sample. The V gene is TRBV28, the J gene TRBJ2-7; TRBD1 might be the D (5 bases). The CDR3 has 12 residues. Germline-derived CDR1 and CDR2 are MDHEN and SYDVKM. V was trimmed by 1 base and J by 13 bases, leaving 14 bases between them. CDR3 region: CASSLSGIWQYF. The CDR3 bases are TGTGCCAGCAGTTTATCAGGGATCTGGCAATACTTC.

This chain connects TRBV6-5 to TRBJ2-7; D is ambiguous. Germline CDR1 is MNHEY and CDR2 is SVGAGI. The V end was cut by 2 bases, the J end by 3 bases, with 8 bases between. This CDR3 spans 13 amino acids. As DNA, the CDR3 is TGTGCCAGCAGTTACGCCGTCAGCTACGAGCAGTACTTC. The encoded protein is CASSYAVSYEQYF.

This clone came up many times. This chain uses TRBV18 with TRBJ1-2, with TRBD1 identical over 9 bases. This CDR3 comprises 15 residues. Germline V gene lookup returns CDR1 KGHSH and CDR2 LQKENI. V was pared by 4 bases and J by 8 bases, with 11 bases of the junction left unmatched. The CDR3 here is CASSRDRGNKYGYTF. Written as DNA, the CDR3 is TGTGCCAGCTCACGCGACAGGGGGAATAAGTACGGCTACACCTTC.

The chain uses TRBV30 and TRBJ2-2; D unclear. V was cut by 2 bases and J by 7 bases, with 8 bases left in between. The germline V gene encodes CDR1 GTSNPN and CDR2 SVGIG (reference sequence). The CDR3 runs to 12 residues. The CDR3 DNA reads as TGTGCCTGGAGTCGCGGAATCGGGGAGCTGTTTTTT. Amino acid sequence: CAWSRGIGELFF.

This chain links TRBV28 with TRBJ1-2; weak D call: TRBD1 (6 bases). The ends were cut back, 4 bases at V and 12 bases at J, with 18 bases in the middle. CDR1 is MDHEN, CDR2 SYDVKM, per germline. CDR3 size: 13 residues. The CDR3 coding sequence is TGTGCCAGCAGTTCAACAGGGTTTAAGGTCAACACCTTC. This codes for CASSSTGFKVNTF.

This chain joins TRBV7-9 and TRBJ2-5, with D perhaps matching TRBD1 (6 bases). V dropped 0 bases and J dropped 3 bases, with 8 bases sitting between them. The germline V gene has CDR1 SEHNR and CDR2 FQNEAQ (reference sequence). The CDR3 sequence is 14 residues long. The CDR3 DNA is TGTGCCAGCAGCTTAGCTCGGACAGAAGAGACCCAGTACTTC. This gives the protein CASSLARTEETQYF.

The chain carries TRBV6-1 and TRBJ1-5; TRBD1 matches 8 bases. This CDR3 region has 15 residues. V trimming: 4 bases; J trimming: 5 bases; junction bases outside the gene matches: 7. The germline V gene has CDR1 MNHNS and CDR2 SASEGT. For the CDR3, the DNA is TGTGCCAGCAGTGGAACGACAGGGGAGGATCAGCCCCAGCATTTT. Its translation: CASSGTTGEDQPQHF.

This chain's CDR3 is CASSAPLGSDMNTEAFF. The CDR3 nucleotides read TGTGCCAGCAGCGCACCCCTTGGGTCCGACATGAACACTGAAGCTTTCTTT. This chain links TRBV2 with TRBJ1-1; D call uncertain. The CDR3 extends over 17 amino acids. Germline V gene sequence: CDR1 SNHLY, CDR2 FYNNEI. V was pared by 6 bases and J by 0 bases, with 20 bases between.

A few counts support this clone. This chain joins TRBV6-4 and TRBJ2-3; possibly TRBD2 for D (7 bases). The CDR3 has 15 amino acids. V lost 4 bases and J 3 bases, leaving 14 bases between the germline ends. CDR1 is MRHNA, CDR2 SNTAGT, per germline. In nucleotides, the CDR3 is TGTGCCAGCAGTGTTCAGGGGAGGGAAACAGATACGCAGTATTTT. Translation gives CASSVQGRETDTQYF.

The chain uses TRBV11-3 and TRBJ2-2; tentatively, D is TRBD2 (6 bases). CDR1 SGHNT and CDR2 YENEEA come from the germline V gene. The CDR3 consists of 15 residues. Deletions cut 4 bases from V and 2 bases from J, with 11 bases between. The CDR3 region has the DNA TGTGCCAGCAGCTCGGGAGCCTTAAACACCGGGGAGCTGTTTTTT. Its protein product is CASSSGALNTGELFF.

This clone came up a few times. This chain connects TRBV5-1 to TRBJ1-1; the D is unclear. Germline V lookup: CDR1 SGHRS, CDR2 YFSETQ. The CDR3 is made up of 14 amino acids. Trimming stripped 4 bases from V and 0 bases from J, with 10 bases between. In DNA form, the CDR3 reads TGCGCCAGCAGCCAGGACGGCATGAACACTGAAGCTTTCTTT. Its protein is CASSQDGMNTEAFF.

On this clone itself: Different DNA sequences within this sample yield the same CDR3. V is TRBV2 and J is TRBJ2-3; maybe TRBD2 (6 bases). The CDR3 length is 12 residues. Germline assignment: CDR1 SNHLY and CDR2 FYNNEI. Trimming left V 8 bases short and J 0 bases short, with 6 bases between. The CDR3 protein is CASGLSTDTQYF. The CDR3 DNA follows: TGTGCCAGCGGACTAAGCACAGATACGCAGTATTTT. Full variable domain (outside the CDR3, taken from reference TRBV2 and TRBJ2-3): EPEVTQTPSHQVTQMGQEVILRCVPISNHLYFYWYRQILGQKVEFLVSFYNNEISEKSEIFDDQFSVERPDGSNFTLKIRSTKLEDSAMYFCASGLSTDTQYFGPGTRLTVL.

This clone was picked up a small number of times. The CDR3 DNA is TGTGCCAGCAGTGAAACGGGACAATTTTTCAATGAGCAGTTCTTC. It yields the protein CASSETGQFFNEQFF. The V call is TRBV6-1, the J call TRBJ2-1; tentative D call: TRBD1 (6 bases). V lost 2 bases to trimming and J lost 6 bases, with 14 bases between them. This CDR3 has 15 amino acids. In germline, CDR1 is MNHNS, CDR2 SASEGT.

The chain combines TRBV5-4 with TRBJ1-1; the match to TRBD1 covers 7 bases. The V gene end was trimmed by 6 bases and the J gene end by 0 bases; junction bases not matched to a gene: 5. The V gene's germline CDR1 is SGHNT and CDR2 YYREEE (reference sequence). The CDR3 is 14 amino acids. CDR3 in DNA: TGTGCCAGCACCAAGGGACAGCTGAACACTGAAGCTTTCTTT. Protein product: CASTKGQLNTEAFF. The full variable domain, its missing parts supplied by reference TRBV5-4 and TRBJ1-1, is ETGVTQSPTHLIKTRGQQVTLRCSSQSGHNTVSWYQQALGQGPQFIFQYYREEENGRGNFPPRFSGLQFPNYSSELNVNALELDDSALYLCASTKGQLNTEAFFGQGTRLTVV.

The CDR3 here is CASSLSEGWDTQYF. In nucleotides, the CDR3 is TGTGCCAGCAGTTTATCAGAGGGGTGGGATACGCAGTATTTT. This sequence joins TRBV27 and TRBJ2-3; D possibly matches TRBD1 or TRBD2 (5 bases each). This CDR3 spans 14 amino acids. Trimming removed 0 bases at V and 6 bases at J, with 10 bases between. The V gene's germline CDR1 is MNHEY and CDR2 SMNVEV (reference sequence).

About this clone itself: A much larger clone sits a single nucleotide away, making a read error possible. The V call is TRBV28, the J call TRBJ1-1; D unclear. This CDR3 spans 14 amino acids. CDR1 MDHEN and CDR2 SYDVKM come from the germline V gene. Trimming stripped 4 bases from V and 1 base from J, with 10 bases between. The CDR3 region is CASSSDMGNTEAFF. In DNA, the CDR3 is TGTGCCAGCAGTTCCGACATGGGGAACACTGAAGCTTTCTTT.

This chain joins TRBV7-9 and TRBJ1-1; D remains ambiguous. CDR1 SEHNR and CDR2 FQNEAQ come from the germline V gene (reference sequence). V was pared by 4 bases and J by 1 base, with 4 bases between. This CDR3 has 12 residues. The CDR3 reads CASSYQNTEAFF. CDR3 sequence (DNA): TGTGCCAGCAGCTACCAGAACACTGAAGCTTTCTTT.

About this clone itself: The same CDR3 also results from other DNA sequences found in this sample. CDR3: CATSRDLGGSGNTIYF. CDR3 DNA: TGTGCCACCAGCAGAGACCTCGGGGGCTCTGGAAACACCATATATTTT. V and J are TRBV15 and TRBJ1-3; tentatively, D is TRBD1 (5 bases). Per the germline V gene, CDR1 is LNHNV and CDR2 is YYDKDF (reference sequence). The germline V and J ends were trimmed by 0 bases and 0 bases, with 9 bases remaining between them. The CDR3 is 16 residues long. Supplemented by reference TRBV15 and TRBJ1-3, the full variable domain reads DAMVIQNPRYQVTQFGKPVTLSCSQTLNHNVMYWYQQKSSQAPKLLFHYYDKDFNNEADTPDNFQSRRPNTSFCFLDIRSPGLGDTAMYLCATSRDLGGSGNTIYFGEGSWLTVV.

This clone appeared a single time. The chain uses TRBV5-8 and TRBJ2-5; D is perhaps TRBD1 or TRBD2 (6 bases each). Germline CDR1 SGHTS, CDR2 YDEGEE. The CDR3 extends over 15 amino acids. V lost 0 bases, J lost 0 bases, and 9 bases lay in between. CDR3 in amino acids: CASSLEGGNQETQYF. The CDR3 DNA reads TGTGCCAGCAGCTTGGAGGGGGGTAACCAAGAGACCCAGTACTTC.

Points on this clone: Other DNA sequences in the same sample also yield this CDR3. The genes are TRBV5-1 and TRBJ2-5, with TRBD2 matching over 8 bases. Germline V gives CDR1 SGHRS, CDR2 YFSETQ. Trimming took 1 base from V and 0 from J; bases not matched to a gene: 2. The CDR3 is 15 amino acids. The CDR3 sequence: CASSLTGGYQETQYF. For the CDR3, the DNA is TGCGCCAGCAGCTTGACGGGAGGGTACCAAGAGACCCAGTACTTC.